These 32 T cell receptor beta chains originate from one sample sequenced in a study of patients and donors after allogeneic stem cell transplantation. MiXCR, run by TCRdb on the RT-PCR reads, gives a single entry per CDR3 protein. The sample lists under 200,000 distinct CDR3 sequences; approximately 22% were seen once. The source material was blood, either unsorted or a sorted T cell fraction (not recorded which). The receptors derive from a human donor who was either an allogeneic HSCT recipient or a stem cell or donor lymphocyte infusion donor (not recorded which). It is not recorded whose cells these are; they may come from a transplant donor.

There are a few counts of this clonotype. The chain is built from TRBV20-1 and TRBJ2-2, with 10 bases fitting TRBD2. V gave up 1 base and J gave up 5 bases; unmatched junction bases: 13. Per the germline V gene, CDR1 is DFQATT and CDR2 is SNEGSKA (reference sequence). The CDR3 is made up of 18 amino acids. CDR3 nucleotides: TGCAGTGCTAGAGTTCCACTAGGCGCTAGCGGGGGAACCGGGGAGCTGTTTTTT. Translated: CSARVPLGASGGTGELFF.

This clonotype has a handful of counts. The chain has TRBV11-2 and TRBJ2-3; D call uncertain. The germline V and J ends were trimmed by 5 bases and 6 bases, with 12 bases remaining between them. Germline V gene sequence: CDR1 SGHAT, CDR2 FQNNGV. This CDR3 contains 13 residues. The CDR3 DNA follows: TGTGCCAGCAGCCTTCAAAGGGCCGATACGCAGTATTTT. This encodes CASSLQRADTQYF.

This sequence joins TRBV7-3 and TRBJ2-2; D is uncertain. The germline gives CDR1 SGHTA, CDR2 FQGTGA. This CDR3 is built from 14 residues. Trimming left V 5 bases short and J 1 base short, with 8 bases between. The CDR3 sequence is CASSPSLNTGELFF. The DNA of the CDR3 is TGTGCCAGCAGCCCCTCACTGAACACCGGGGAGCTGTTTTTT.

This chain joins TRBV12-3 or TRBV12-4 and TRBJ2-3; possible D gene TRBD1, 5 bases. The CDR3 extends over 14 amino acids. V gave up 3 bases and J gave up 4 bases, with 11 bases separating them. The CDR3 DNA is TGTGCCAGCAGTTTTCGCCAGGGCTCAGATACGCAGTATTTT. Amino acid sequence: CASSFRQGSDTQYF.

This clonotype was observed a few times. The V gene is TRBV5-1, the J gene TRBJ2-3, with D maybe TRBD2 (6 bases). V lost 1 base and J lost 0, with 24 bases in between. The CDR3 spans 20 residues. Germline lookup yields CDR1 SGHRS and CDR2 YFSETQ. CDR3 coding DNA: TGCGCCAGCAGCTTGAGGCTGAGGACGGGAGAGGGCTCTAGCACAGATACGCAGTATTTT. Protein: CASSLRLRTGEGSSTDTQYF.

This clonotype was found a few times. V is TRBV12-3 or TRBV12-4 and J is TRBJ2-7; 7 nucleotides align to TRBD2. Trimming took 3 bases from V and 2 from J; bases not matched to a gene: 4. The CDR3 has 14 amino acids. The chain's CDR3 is CASSLIAGAYEQYF. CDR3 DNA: TGTGCCAGCAGTTTGATAGCGGGTGCCTACGAGCAGTACTTC.

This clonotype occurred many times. The CDR3 bases are TGTGCCAGCAGTCAAGTGGCAGGGGGCCGTCAGCCCCAGCATTTT. Amino acid sequence: CASSQVAGGRQPQHF. J is TRBJ1-5 and V is TRBV12-3 or TRBV12-4; 8 bases map to TRBD1. This CDR3 has 15 residues. The J segment lost 6 bases and the V segment lost 5 bases, leaving 9 bases of the junction unmatched.

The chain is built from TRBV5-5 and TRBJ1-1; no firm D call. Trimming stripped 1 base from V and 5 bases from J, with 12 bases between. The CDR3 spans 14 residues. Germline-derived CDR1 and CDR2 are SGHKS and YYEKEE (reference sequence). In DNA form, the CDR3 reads TGTGCCAGCAGCTTGTGGGGAGAAGGGACTGAAGCTTTCTTT. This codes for CASSLWGEGTEAFF.

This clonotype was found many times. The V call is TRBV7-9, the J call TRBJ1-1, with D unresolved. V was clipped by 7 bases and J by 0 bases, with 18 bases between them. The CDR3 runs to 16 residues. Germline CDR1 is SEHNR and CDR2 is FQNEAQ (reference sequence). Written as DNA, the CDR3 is TGTGCCAGCAACTACCCAATGCGGGGATTGAACACTGAAGCTTTCTTT. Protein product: CASNYPMRGLNTEAFF.

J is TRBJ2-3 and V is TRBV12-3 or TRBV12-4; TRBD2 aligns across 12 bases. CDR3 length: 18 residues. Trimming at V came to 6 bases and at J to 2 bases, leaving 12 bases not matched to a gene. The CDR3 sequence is CASRGEAGLAGPTDTQYF. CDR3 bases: TGTGCCAGCAGGGGGGAAGCCGGACTAGCGGGACCCACAGATACGCAGTATTTT.

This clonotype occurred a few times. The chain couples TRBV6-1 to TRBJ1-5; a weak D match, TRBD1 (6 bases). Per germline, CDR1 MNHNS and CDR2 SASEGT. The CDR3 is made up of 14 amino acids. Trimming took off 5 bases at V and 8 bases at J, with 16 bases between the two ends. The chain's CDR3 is CASSPRRGGEPQHF. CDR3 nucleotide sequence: TGTGCCAGCAGTCCCAGAAGGGGGGGAGAGCCCCAGCATTTT.

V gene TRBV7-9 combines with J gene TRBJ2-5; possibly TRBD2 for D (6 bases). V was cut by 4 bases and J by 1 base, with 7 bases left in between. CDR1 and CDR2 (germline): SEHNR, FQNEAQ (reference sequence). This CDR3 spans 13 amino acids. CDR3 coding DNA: TGTGCCAGCAGCTCGGAGGGCCAAGAGACCCAGTACTTC. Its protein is CASSSEGQETQYF.

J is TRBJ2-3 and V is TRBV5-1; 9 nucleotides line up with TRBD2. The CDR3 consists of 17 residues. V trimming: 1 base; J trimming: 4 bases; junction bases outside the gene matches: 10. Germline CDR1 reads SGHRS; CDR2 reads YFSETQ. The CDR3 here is CASSLRVAGVTADTQYF. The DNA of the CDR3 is TGCGCCAGCAGCTTGAGAGTAGCGGGGGTCACCGCAGATACGCAGTATTTT.

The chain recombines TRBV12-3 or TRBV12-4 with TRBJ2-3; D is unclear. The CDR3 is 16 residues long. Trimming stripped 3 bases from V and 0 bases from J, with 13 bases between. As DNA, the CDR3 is TGTGCCAGCAGTTTTCAGCCCATAGCTAGCACAGATACGCAGTATTTT. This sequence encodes CASSFQPIASTDTQYF.

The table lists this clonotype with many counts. The CDR3 bases are TGTGCCAGCAGCTTAGGTCCCACAGGGGCCACTGAAGCTTTCTTT. Residues: CASSLGPTGATEAFF. This sequence joins TRBV7-2 and TRBJ1-1, with 7 positions matching TRBD1. V trimming: 1 base; J trimming: 4 bases; junction bases outside the gene matches: 6. The CDR3 spans 15 residues. Germline V gene lookup returns CDR1 SGHTA and CDR2 FQGNSA.

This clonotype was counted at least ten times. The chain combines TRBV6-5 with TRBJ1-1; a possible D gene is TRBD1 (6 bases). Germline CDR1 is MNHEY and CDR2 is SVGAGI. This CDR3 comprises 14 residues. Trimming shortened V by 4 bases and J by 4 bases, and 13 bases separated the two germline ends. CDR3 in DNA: TGTGCCAGCAGTTTACAGGGAGGAGGCACTGAAGCTTTCTTT. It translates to CASSLQGGGTEAFF.

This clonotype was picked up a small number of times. The CDR3 DNA reads as TGTGCCAGCAGCGTCGGGGGGACAGACAATGAGCAGTTCTTC. It translates to CASSVGGTDNEQFF. J is TRBJ2-1 and V is TRBV9, with D perhaps assigned TRBD1 or TRBD2 (7 bases each). Between the trimmed V and J ends, which lost 2 bases and 5 bases, there was a span of 11 bases. Germline V gene data show CDR1 as SGDLS and CDR2 as YYNGEE. This CDR3 is built from 14 residues.

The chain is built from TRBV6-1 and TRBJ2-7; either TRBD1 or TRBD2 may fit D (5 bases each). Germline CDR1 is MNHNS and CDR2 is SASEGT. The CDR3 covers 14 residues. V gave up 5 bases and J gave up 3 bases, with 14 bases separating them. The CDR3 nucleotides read TGTGCCAGCAGTCCGAGGGACGGCAGCTACGAGCAGTACTTC. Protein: CASSPRDGSYEQYF.

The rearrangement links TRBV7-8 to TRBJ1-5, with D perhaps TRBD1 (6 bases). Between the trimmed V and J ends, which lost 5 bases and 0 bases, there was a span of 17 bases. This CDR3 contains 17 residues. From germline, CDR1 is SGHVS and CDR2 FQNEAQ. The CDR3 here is CASSISGDTYSNQPQHF. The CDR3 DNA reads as TGTGCCAGCAGCATTAGCGGGGACACATATAGCAATCAGCCCCAGCATTTT.

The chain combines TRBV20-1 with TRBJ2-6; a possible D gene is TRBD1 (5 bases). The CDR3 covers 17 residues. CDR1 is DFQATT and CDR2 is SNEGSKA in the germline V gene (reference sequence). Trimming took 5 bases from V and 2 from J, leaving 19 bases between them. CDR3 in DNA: TGCAGTGCTCAACATAGGGGCTCCTTCGCTGGGGCCAACGTCCTGACTTTC. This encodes CSAQHRGSFAGANVLTF.

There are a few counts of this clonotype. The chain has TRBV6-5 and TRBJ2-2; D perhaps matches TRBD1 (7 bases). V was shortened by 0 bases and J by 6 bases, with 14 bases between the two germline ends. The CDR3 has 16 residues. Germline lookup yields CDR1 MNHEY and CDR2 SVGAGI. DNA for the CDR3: TGTGCCAGCAGTTACTCGTTTTCAGGGGGGCCCGGGGAGCTGTTTTTT. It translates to CASSYSFSGGPGELFF.

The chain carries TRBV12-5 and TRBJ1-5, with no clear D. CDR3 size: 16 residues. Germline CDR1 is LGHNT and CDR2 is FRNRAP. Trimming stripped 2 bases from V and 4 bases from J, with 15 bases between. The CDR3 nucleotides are TGTGCTAGTGGTTTGTTCGCCTCCACAGATAATCAGCCCCAGCATTTT. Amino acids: CASGLFASTDNQPQHF.

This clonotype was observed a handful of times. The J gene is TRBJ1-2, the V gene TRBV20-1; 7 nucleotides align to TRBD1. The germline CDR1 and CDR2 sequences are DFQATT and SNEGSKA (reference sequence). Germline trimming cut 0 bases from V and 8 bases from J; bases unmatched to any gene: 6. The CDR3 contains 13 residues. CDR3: CSARDQGGWGYTF. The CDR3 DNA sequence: TGCAGTGCTAGAGATCAGGGGGGTTGGGGCTACACCTTC.

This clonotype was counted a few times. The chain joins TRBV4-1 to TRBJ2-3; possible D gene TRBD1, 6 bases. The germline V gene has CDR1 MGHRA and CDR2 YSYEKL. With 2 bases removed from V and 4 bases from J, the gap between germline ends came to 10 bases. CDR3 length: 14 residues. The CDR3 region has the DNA TGCGCCAGCAGCCAACAGGGGCCCTCAGATACGCAGTATTTT. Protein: CASSQQGPSDTQYF.

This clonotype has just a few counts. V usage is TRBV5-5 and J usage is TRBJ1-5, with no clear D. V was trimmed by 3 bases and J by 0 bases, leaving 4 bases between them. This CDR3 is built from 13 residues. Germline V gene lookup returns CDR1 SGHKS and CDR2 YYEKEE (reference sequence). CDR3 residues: CASSSFSNQPQHF. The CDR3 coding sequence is TGTGCCAGCAGCTCTTTTAGCAATCAGCCCCAGCATTTT.

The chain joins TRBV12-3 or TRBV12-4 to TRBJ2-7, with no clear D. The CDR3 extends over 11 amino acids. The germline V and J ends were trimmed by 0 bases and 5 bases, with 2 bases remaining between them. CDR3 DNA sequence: TGTGCCAGCAGTTTAGCAGACGAGCAGTACTTC. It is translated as CASSLADEQYF.

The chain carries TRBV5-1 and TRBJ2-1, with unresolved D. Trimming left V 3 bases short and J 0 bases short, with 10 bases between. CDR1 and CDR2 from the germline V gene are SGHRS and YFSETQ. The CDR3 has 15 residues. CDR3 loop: CASSSKSISYNEQFF. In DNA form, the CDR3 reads TGCGCCAGCAGCTCCAAAAGCATCTCCTACAATGAGCAGTTCTTC. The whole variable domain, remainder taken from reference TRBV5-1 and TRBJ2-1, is KAGVTQTPRYLIKTRGQQVTLSCSPISGHRSVSWYQQTPGQGLQFLFEYFSETQRNKGNFPGRFSGRQFSNSRSEMNVSTLELGDSALYLCASSSKSISYNEQFFGPGTRLTVL.

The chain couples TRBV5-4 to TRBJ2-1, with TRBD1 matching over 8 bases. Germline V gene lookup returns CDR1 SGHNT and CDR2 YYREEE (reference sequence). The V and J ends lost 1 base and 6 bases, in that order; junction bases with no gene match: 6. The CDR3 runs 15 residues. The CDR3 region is CASSLLDRVVNEQFF. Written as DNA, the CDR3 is TGTGCCAGCAGCTTGTTGGACAGGGTTGTCAATGAGCAGTTCTTC.

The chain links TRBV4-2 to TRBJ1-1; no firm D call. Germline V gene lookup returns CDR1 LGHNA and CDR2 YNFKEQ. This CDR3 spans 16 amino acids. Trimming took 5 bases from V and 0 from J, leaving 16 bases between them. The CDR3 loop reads CASSSKGADMNTEAFF. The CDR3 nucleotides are TGTGCCAGCAGCTCCAAGGGCGCAGACATGAACACTGAAGCTTTCTTT.

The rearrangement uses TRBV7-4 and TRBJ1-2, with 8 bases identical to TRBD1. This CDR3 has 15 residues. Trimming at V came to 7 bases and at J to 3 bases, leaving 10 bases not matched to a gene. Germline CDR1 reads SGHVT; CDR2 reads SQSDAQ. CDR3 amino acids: CASIPRTGSYYGYTF. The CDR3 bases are TGTGCCAGCATCCCCCGGACAGGGTCTTACTATGGCTACACCTTC.

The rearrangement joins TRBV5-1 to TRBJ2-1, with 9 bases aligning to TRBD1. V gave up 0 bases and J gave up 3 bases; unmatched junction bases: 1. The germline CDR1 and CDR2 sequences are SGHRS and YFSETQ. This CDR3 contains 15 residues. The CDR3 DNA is TGCGCCAGCAGCTTGGAGGGACAGGGCTACAATGAGCAGTTCTTC. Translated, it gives CASSLEGQGYNEQFF.

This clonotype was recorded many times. The CDR3 loop is CASSYRRDSEAFF. Here the CDR3 DNA reads TGTGCCAGCAGTTACCGCCGGGACAGTGAAGCTTTCTTT. The chain is built from TRBV6-2 or TRBV6-3 and TRBJ1-1; 7 bases agree with TRBD1. J gave up 7 bases and V 2 bases, and 4 bases lay outside the gene matches. This CDR3 has 13 amino acids. Germline V CDR1 and CDR2: MNHEY, SVGEGT.